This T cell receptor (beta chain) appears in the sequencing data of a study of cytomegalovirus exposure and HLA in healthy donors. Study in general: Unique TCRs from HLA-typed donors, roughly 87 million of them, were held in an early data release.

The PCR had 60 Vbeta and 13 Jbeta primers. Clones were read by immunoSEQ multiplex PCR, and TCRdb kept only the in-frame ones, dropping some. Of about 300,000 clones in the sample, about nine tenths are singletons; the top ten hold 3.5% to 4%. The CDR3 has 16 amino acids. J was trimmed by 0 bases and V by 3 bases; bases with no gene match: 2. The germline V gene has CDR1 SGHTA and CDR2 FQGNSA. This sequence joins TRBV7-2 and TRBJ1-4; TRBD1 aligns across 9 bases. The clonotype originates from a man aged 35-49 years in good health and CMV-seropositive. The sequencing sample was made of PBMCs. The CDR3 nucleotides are TGTGCCAGCAGCTTCCGACAGGGGGCAACTAATGAAAAACTGTTTTTT. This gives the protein CASSFRQGATNEKLFF.